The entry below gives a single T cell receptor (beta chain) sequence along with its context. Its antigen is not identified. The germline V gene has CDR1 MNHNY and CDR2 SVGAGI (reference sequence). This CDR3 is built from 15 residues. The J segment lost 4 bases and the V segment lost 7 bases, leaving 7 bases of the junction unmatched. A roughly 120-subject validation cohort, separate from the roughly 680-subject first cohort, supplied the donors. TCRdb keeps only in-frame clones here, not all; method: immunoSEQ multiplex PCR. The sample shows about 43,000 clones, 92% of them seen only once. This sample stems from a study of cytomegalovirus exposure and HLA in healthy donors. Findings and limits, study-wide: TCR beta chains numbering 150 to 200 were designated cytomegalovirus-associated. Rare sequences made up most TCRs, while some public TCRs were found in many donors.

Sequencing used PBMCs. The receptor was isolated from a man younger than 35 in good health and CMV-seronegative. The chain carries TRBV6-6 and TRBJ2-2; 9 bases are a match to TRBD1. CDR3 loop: CASIPGQGVTGELFF. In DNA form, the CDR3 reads TGTGCCAGCATTCCGGGACAGGGAGTCACCGGGGAGCTGTTTTTT.